This TCR beta chain was recovered during a study of regulatory T cells in long-lasting Graves disease. This clonotype has ten or more counts. What it binds is unknown. Looked up from germline, CDR1 is SNHLY and CDR2 is FYNNEI. This CDR3 is 15 amino acids long. Losses at the gene ends were 4 bases for V and 2 bases for J; bases not matched to a gene: 7. Building the TCR beta libraries relied on iRepertoire HTBI primers, and CDR3 regions underwent Arm-PCR. TCRdb redid the calling of the multiplex PCR reads with MiXCR, one entry per CDR3 protein. The table has 650,000 to 700,000 distinct CDR3 sequences, about 32% seen once. The study's findings and limits: TRBV28, TRBJ1-2 and TRBJ2-5 were segments that persistent disease favored. Newly diagnosed Graves' patients exceeded persistent ones in TCR diversity.

Described time point: persistent/refractory GD, antithyroid drugs over 5 years with positive TRAb. Extracted RNA from PBMCs served as the source of the TCR library. Diagnosing Graves' disease relied on the American Thyroid Association guidelines. The source of this sequence is a female donor with Graves disease. The chain uses TRBV2 and TRBJ1-2; 7 bases agree with TRBD1. The starting material was peripheral blood mononuclear cells (PBMCs), obtained when the disease was refractory, from a patient treated with antithyroid drugs. CDR3 in DNA: TGTGCCAGCAGTGCGGACAGGCCCTTAAACTATGGCTACACCTTC. The encoded protein is CASSADRPLNYGYTF.